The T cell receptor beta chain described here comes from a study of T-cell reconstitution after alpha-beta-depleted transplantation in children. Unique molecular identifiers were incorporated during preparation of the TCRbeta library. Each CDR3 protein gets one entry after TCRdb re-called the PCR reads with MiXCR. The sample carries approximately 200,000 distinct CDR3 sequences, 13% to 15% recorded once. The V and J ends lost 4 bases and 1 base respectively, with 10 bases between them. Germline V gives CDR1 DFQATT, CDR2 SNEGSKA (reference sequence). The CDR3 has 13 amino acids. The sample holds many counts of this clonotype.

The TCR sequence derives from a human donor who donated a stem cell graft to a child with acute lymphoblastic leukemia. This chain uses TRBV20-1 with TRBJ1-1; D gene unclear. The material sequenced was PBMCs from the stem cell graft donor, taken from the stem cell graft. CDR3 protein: CSAIVRRNTEAFF. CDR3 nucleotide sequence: TGCAGTGCTATTGTCAGGAGGAACACTGAAGCTTTCTTT.